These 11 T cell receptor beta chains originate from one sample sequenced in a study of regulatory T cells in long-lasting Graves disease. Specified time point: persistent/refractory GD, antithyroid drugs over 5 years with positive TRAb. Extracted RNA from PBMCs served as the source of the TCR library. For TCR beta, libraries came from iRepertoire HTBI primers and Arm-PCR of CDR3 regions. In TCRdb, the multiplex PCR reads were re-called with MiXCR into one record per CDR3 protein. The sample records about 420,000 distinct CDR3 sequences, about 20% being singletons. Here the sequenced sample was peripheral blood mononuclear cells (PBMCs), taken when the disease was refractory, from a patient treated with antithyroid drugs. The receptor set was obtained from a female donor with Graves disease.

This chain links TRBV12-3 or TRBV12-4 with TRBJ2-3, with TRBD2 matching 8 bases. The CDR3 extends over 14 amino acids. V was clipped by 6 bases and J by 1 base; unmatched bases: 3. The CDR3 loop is CASRERERTDTQYF. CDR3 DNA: TGTGCCAGCAGGGAGCGGGAGCGCACAGATACGCAGTATTTT.

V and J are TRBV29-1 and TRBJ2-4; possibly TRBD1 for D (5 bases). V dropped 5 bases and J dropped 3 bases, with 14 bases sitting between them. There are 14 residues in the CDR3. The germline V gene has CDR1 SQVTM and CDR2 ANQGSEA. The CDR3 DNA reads TGCAGCGTTAGACAGCCCTCGGGCAAAAACATTCAGTACTTC. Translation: CSVRQPSGKNIQYF. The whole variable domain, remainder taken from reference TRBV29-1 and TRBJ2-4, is SAVISQKPSRDICQRGTSLTIQCQVDSQVTMMFWYRQQPGQSLTLIATANQGSEATYESGFVIDKFPISRPNLTFSTLTVSNMSPEDSSIYLCSVRQPSGKNIQYFGAGTRLSVL.

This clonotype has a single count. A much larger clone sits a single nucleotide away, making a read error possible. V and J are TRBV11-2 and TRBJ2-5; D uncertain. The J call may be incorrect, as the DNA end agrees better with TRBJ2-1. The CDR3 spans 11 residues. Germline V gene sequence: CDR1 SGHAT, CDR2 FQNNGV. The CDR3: CASSFTNEQFF. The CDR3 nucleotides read TGTGCCAGCAGCTTTACCAATGAGCAGTTCTTC.

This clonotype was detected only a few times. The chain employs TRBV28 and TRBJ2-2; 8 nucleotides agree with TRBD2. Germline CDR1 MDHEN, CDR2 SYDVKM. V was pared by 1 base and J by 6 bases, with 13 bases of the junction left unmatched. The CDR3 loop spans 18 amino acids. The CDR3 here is CASSLFSREAGAAGELFF. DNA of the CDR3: TGTGCCAGCAGTTTATTCTCCAGGGAAGCGGGAGCTGCCGGGGAGCTGTTTTTT.

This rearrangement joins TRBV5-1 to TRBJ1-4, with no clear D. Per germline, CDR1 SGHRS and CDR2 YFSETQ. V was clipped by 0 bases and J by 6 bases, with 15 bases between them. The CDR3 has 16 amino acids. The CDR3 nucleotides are TGCGCCAGCAGCTTGGGAAAATGGGCAAGGGATGAAAAACTGTTTTTT. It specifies CASSLGKWARDEKLFF.

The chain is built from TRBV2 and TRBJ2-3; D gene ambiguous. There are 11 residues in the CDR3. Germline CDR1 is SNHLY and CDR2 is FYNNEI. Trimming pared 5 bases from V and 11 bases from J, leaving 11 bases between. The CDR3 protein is CASSSSVVQYF. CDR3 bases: TGTGCCAGCAGTAGCAGCGTTGTGCAGTATTTT.

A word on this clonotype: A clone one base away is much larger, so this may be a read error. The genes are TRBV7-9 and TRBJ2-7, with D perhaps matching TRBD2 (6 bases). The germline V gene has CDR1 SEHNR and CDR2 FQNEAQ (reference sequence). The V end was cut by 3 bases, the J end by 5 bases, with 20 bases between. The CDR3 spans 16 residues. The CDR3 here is CASSFKPGRGINEQYF. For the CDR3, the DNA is TGTGCCAGCAGCTTTAAGCCGGGACGGGGGATAAACGAGCAGTACTTC.

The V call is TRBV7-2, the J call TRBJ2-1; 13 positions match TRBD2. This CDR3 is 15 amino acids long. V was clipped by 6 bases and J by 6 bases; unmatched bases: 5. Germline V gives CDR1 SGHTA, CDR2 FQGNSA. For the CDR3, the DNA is TGTGCCAGCAGGGCTACTAGCGGGAGGGTCAATGAGCAGTTCTTC. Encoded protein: CASRATSGRVNEQFF.

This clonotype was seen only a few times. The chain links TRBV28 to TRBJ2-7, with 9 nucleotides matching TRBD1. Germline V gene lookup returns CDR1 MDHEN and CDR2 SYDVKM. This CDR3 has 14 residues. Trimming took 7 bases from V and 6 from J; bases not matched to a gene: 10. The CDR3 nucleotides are TGTGCCAGCAAAGAACAGGGGGCCGGTGGCGAGCAGTACTTC. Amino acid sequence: CASKEQGAGGEQYF.

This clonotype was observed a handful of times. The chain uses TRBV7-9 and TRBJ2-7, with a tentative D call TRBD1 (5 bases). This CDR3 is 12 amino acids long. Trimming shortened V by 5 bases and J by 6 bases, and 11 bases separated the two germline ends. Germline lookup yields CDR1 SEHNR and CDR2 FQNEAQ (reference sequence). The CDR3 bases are TGTGCCAGCAGCCCAGGGATCGGCGAGCAGTACTTC. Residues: CASSPGIGEQYF.

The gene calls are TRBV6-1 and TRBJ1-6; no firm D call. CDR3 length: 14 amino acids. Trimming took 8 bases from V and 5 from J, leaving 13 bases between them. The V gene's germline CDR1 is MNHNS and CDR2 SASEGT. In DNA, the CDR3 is TGTGCCAGCGGCCCCCGACAAAATAATTCACCCCTCCACTTT. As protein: CASGPRQNNSPLHF.